This T cell receptor beta chain was recovered during a study of a mutant IDH1 vaccine in newly diagnosed glioma. Study-level background: An approximately 62% male, about 38% female split and a mean age of about 40 years characterized treated patients. It was at week 35 that visit V12 occurred, and at week 47 that visit V13 did.

Stated time point: week 35, safety follow-up. Vaccine doses each comprised 300 ug of mutant IDH1 20-mer peptide, with topical imiquimod. Profiled with immunoSEQ multiplex PCR; TCRdb holds only in-frame clones, not every one. The sample yields about 64,000 clones, roughly 74% seen once. Study conclusions and caveats: Immune responses arising from the vaccine appeared in about 95% of patients.

V lost 6 bases and J 1 base, leaving 12 bases between the germline ends. The CDR3 is 15 amino acids. Germline V gene sequence: CDR1 SGHNT, CDR2 YENEEA. A remark on this clone: Its specificity is not known.

This TCR was sampled from a man aged 50-59 years with glioma. The sample consisted of PBMCs, taken from a glioma patient whose treatment included an IDH1 peptide vaccine. V gene TRBV11-3 combines with J gene TRBJ2-2; D is tentatively TRBD1 or TRBD2 (5 bases each). DNA for the CDR3: TGTGCCAGCAGTTCCGGGACGGGGAACACCGGGGAGCTGTTTTTT. Protein: CASSSGTGNTGELFF.